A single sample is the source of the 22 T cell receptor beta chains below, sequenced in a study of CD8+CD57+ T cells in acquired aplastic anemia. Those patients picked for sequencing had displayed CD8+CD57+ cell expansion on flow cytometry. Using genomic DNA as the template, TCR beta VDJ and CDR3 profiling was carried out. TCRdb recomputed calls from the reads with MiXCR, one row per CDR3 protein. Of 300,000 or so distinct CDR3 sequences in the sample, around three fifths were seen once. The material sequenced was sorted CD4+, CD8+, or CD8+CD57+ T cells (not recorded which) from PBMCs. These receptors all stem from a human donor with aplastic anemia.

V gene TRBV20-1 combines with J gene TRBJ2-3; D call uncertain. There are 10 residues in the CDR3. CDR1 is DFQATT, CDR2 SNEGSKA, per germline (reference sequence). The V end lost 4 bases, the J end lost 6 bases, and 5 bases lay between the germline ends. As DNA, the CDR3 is TGCAGTGCTAACTCGGATACGCAGTATTTT. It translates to CSANSDTQYF.

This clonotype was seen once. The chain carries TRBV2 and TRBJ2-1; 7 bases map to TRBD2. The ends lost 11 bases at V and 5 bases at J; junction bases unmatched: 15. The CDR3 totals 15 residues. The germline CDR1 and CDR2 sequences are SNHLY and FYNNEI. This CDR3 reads CASGRELIGDNEQFF. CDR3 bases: TGTGCCTCGGGGAGGGAGTTAATAGGGGACAATGAGCAGTTCTTC.

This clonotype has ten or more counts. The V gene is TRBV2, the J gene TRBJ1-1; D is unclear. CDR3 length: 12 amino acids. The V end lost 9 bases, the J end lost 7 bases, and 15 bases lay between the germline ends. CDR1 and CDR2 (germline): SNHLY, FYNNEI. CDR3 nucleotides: TGTGCCAGACGTCCTTCTGGAGGTGAAGCTTTCTTT. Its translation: CARRPSGGEAFF.

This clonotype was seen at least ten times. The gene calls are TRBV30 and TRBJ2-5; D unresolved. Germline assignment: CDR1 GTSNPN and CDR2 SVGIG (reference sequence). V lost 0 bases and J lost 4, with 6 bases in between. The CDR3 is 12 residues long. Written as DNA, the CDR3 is TGTGCCTGGAGTGTTGAGCGAGAGACCCAGTACTTC. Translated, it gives CAWSVERETQYF.

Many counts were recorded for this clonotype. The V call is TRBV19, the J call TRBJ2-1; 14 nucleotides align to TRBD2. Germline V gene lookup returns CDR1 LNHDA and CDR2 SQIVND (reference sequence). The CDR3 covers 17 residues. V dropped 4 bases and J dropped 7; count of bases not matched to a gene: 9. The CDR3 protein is CASSTLGTSGSQNEQFF. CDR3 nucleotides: TGTGCCAGTAGTACCCTTGGGACTAGCGGGAGTCAAAATGAGCAGTTCTTC.

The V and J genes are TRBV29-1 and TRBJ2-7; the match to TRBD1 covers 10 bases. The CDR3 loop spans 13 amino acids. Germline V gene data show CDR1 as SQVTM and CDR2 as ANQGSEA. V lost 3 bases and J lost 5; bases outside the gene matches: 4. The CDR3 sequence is CSVEPTGGHEQYF. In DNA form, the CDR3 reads TGCAGCGTTGAGCCGACAGGGGGCCACGAGCAGTACTTC.

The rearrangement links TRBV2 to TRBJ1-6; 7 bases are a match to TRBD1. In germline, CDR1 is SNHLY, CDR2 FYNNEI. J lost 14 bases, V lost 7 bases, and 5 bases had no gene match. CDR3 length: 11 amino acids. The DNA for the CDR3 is TGTGCCAGCAAGACAGGGTCAACCCTCCACTTT. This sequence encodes CASKTGSTLHF.

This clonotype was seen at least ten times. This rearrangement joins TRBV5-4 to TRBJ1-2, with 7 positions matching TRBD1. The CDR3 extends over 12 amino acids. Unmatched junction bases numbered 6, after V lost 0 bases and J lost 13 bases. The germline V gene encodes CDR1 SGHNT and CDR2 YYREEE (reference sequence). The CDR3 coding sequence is TGTGCCAGCAGCTTGGAGACAGGGAGTTTCACCTTC. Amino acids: CASSLETGSFTF.

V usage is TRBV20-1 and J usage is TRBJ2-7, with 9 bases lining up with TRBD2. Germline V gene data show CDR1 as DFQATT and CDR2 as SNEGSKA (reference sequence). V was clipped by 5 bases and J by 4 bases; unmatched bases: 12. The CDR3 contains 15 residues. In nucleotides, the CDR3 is TGCAGTGCTCCTTTGGGGGCGGGGGGGCCGTACGAGCAGTACTTC. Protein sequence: CSAPLGAGGPYEQYF.

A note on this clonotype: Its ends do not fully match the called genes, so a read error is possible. CDR3 amino acids: CASSVGFSSYNERFF. CDR3 nucleotide sequence: TGTGCCAGCAGTGTAGGGTTTAGCTCCTACAATGAGCGGTTCTTC. J is TRBJ2-1 and V is TRBV27, with D uncertain. CDR1 MNHEY and CDR2 SMNVEV come from the germline V gene (reference sequence). This CDR3 is 15 amino acids long.

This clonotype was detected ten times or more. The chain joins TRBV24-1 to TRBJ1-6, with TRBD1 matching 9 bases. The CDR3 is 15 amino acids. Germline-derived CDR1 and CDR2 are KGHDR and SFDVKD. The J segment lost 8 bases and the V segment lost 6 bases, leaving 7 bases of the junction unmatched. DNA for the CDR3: TGTGCCACCAGTAATGGGGACAGGGTGGATTCACCCCTCCACTTT. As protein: CATSNGDRVDSPLHF.

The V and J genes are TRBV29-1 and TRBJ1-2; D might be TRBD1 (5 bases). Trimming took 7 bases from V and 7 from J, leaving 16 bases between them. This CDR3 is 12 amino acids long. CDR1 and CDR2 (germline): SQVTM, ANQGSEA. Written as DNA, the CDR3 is TGCAGCGAGATCACAGGTCTGGGTGGCTACACCTTC. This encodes CSEITGLGGYTF.

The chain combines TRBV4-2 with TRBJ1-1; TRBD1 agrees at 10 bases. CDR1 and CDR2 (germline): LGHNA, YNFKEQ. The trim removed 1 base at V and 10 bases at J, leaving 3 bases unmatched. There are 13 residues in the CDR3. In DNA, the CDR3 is TGTGCCAGCAGCCAAGGACAGGGGGCGCGAGCTTTCTTT. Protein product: CASSQGQGARAFF.

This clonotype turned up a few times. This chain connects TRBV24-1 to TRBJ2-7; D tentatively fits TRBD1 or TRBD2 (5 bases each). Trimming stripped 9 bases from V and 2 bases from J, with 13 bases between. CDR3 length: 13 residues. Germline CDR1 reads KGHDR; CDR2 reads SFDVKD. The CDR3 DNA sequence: TGTGCCACCGCAGGGACCTCCACCTACGAGCAGTACTTC. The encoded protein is CATAGTSTYEQYF.

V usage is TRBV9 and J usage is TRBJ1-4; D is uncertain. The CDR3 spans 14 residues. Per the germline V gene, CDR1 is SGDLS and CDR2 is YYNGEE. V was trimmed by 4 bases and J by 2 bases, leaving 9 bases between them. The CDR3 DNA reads TGTGCCAGCAGCCTAGAGGCGACTAATGAAAAACTGTTTTTT. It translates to CASSLEATNEKLFF.

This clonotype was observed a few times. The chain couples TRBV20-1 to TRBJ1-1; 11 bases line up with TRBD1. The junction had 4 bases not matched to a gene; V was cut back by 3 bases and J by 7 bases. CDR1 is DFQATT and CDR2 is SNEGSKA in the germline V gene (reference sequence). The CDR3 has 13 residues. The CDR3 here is CSASRTGGNEAFF. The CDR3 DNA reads TGCAGTGCTAGCAGGACAGGGGGCAATGAAGCTTTCTTT.

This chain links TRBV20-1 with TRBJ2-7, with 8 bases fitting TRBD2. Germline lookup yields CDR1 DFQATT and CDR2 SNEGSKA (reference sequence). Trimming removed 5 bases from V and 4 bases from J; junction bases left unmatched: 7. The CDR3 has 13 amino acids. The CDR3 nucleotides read TGCAGTGCTCGGCGGCGGGGGGCGTACGAGCAGTACTTC. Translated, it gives CSARRRGAYEQYF.

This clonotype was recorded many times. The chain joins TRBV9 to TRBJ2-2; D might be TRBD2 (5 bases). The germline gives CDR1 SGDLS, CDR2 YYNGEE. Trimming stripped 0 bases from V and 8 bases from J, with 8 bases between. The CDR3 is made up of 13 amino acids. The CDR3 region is CASSVGGPGELFF. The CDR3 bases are TGTGCCAGCAGCGTAGGAGGGCCTGGGGAGCTGTTTTTT.

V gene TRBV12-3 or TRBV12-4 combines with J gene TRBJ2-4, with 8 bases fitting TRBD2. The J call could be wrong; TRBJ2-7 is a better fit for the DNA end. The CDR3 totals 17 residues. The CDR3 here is CASSLLASGSTPYEQYF. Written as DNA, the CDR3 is TGTGCCAGCAGTTTATTGGCTAGCGGGTCAACCCCCTACGAGCAGTACTTC.

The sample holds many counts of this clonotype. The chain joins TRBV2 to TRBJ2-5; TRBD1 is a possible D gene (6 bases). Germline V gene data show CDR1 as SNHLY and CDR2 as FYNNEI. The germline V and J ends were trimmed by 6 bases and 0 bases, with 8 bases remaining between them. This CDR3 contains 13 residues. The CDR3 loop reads CASRDSNQETQYF. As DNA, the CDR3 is TGTGCCAGCAGGGACAGTAACCAAGAGACCCAGTACTTC.

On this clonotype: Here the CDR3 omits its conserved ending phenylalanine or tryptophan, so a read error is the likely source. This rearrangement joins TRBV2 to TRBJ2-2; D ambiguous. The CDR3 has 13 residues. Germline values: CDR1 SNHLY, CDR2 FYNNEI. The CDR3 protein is CAGSVSNTGELFS. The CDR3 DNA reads TGTGCCGGCAGTGTATCGAACACCGGGGAGCTGTTTAGT.

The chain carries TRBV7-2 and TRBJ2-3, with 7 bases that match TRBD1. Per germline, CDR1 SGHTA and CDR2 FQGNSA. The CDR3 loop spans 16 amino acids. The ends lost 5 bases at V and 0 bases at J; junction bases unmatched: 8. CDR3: CASSQRQGTSTDTQYF. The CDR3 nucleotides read TGTGCCAGCAGCCAACGACAGGGAACTAGCACAGATACGCAGTATTTT.